This T cell receptor (beta chain) was profiled in a study of blood T cell repertoires in COVID-19. About the study: Sites in the United States, Italy and Spain provided acute and convalescent COVID-19 samples. From T cells, B-cell-depleted T cells, or PBMCs came the material, which was cDNA or gDNA.

Study processing details: Amplification from reference gene primers served as the basis for estimated nucleated cell counts. TCRdb's table, derived via immunoSEQ multiplex PCR, lists solely in-frame clones and lacks some. V and J calls and clone size come straight from that table; D and trimming were deduced from the DNA. This sample has about 230,000 clones, with around four fifths found just once. The sequence derives from a woman between 65 and 79 years old with active or convalescent COVID-19. The sequenced sample was peripheral blood.

The DNA of the CDR3 is TGTGCCATCAGTGTCGGGGGGGACAATGAGCAGTTCTTC. It specifies CAISVGGDNEQFF. The chain is built from TRBV10-3 and TRBJ2-1; 8 bases are a match to TRBD2. Trimming cost V 4 bases and J 5 bases; bases outside gene matches: 1. Germline V CDR1 and CDR2: ENHRY, SYGVKD. The CDR3 totals 13 residues.